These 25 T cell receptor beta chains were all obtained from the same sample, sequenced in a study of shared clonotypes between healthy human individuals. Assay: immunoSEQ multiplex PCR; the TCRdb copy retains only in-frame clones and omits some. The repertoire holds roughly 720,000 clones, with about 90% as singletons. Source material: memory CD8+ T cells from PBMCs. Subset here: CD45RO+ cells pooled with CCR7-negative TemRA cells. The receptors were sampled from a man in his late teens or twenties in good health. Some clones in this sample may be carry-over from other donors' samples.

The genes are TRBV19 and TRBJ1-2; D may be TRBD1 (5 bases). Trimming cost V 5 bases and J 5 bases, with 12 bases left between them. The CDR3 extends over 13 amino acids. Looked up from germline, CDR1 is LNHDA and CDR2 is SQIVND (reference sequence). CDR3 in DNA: TGTGCCAGTAGTCCCCGGGGCGGGTATGGCTACACCTTC. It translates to CASSPRGGYGYTF.

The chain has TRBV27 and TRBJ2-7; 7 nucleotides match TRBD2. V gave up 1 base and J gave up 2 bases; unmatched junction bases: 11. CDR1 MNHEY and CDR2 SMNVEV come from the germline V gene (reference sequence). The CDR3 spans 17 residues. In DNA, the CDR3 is TGTGCCAGCAGTTTATTCCCTCCGCGGGAGAGACCCTACGAGCAGTACTTC. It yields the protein CASSLFPPRERPYEQYF.

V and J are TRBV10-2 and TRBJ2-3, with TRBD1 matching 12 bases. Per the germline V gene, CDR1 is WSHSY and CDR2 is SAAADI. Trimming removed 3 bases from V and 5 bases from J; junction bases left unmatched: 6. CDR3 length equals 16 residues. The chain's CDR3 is CASSDRGQGAGDTQYF. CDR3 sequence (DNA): TGCGCCAGCAGTGATCGGGGACAGGGGGCTGGAGATACGCAGTATTTT.

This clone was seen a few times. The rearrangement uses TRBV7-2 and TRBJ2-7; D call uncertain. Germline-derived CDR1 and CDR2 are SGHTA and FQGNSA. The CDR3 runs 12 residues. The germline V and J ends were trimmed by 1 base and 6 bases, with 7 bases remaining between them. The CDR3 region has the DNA TGTGCCAGCAGCTTAGTACGGTTCGAGCAGTACTTC. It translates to CASSLVRFEQYF.

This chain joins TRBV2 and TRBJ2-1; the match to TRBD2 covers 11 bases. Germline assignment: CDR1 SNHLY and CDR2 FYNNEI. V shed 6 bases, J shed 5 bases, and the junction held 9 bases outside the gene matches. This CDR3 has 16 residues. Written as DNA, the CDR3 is TGTGCCAGCAGGGGCAGGACTAGCGGGTTGGACAATGAGCAGTTCTTC. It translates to CASRGRTSGLDNEQFF.

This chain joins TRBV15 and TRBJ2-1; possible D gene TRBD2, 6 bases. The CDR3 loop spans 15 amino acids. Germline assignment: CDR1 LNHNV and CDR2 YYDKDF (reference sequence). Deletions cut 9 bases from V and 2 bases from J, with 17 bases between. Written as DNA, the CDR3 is TGTGCCACTACCCCGGGACTCCCAGCCTACAATGAGCAGTTCTTC. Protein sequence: CATTPGLPAYNEQFF.

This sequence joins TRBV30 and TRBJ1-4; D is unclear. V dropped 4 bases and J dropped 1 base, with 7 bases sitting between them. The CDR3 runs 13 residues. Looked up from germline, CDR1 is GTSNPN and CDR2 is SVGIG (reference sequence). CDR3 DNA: TGTGCCTGGACGGTTGTAACTAATGAAAAACTGTTTTTT. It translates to CAWTVVTNEKLFF.

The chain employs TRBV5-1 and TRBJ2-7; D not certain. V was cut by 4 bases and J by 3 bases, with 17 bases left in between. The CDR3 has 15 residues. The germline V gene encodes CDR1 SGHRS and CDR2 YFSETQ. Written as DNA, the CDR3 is TGCGCCAGCAGCGCGTACCCCAATTTGGTCTACGAGCAGTACTTC. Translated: CASSAYPNLVYEQYF.

The CDR3 DNA reads TGCAGCGTTGTCCCGGGACACCAAGAGACCCAGTACTTC. Encoded protein: CSVVPGHQETQYF. This sequence joins TRBV29-1 and TRBJ2-5; D assignment may be TRBD1 or TRBD2 (5 bases each). CDR1 is SQVTM and CDR2 is ANQGSEA in the germline V gene. The CDR3 spans 13 residues. The V and J ends lost 4 bases and 0 bases respectively, with 9 bases between them.

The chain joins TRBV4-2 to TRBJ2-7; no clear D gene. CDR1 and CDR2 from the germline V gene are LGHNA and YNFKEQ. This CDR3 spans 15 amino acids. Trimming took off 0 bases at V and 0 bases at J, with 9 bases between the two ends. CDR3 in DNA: TGTGCCAGCAGCCAAGAATTCAGGAGCTCCTACGAGCAGTACTTC. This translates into CASSQEFRSSYEQYF.

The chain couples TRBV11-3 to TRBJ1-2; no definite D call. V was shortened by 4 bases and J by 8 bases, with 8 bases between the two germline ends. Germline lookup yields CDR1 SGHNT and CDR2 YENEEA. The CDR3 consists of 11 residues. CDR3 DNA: TGTGCCAGCAGCTGGCACTGGGGCTACACCTTC. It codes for CASSWHWGYTF.

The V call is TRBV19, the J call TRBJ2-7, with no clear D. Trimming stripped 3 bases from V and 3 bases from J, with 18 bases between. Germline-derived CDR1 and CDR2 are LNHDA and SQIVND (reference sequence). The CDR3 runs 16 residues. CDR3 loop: CASSIGFAATYYEQYF. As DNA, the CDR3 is TGTGCCAGTAGTATTGGGTTCGCGGCAACTTACTACGAGCAGTACTTC.

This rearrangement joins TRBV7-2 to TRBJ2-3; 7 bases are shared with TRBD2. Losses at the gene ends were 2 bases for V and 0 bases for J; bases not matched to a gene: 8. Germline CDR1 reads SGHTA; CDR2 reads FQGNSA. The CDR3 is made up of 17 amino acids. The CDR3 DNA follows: TGTGCCAGCAGCTTATTGCTAGCGGTTTATAGCACAGATACGCAGTATTTT. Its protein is CASSLLLAVYSTDTQYF.

The CDR3 reads CASSPPTADASGNTIYF. The CDR3 DNA follows: TGTGCCAGCAGCCCCCCCACGGCGGATGCCTCTGGAAACACCATATATTTT. The chain couples TRBV7-9 to TRBJ1-3, with D uncertain. The germline V gene encodes CDR1 SEHNR and CDR2 FQNEAQ (reference sequence). This CDR3 is 17 amino acids long. Trimming removed 5 bases from V and 0 bases from J, with 17 bases in between.

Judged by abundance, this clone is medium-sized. The CDR3 here is CASGTSGTYNEQFF. The CDR3 DNA is TGTGCCAGCGGAACTAGCGGGACCTACAATGAGCAGTTCTTC. The chain employs TRBV28 and TRBJ2-1, with 10 bases that match TRBD2. With 8 bases clipped from V and 2 bases from J, the junction kept 3 bases outside the gene matches. The CDR3 length is 14 residues. Germline-derived CDR1 and CDR2 are MDHEN and SYDVKM.

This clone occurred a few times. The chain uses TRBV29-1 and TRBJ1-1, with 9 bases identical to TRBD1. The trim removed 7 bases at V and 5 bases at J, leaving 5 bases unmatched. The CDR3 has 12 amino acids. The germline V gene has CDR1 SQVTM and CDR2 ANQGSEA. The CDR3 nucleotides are TGCAGCGCCGAGGGGACAGGGACTGAAGCTTTCTTT. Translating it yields CSAEGTGTEAFF.

CDR3 sequence reads: CASSSTGRKETQYF. CDR3 bases: TGTGCCAGCAGTTCCACAGGAAGAAAAGAGACCCAGTACTTC. The chain employs TRBV28 and TRBJ2-5; possible D gene TRBD1, 5 bases. Germline V lookup: CDR1 MDHEN, CDR2 SYDVKM. The CDR3 has 14 residues. V was pared by 4 bases and J by 3 bases, with 12 bases between.

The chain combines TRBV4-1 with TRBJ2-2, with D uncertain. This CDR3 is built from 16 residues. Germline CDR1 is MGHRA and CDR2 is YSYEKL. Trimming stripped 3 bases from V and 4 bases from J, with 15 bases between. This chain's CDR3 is CASSHKILSPTGELFF. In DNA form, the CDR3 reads TGCGCCAGCAGCCATAAGATTCTGTCTCCCACCGGGGAGCTGTTTTTT.

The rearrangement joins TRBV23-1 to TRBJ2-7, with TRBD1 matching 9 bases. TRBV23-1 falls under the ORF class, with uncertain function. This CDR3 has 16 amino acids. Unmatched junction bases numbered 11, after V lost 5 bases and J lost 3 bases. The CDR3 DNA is TGCGCCAGCAGTTGCCAACGGGACAGGGACGTCTACGAGCAGTACTTC. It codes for CASSCQRDRDVYEQYF.

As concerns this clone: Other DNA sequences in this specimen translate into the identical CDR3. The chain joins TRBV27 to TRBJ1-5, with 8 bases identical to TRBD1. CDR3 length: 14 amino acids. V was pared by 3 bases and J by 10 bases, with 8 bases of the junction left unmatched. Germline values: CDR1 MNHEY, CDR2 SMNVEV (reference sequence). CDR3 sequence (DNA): TGTGCCAGCAGTTTGACAGGGGTAGCGCAACCCCAGCATTTT. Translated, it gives CASSLTGVAQPQHF.

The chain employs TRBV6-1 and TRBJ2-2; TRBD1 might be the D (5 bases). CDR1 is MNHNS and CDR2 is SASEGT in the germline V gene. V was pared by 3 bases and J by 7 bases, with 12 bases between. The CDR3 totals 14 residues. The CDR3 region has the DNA TGTGCCAGCAGTGACAGGGCAATTGACGGGGAGCTGTTTTTT. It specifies CASSDRAIDGELFF.

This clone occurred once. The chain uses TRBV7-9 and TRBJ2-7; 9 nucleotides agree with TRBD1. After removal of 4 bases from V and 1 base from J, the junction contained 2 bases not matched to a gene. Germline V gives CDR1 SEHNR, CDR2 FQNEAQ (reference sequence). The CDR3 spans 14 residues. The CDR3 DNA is TGTGCCAGCAGCTCGGGACAGGGTTCCTACGAGCAGTACTTC. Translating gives CASSSGQGSYEQYF.

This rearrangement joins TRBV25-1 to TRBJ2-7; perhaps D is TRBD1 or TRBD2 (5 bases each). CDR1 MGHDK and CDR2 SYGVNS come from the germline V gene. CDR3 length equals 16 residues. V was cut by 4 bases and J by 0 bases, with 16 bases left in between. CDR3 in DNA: TGTGCCAGCAGTGTCTTCCCGGGACGGGGCTCCTACGAGCAGTACTTC. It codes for CASSVFPGRGSYEQYF.

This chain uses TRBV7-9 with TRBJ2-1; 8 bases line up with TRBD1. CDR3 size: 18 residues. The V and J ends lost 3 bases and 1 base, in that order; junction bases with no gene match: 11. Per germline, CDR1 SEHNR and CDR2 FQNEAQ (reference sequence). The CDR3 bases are TGTGCCAGCAGCTTGGGGCAGGGGGCTATGGAGTCCTACAATGAGCAGTTCTTC. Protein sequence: CASSLGQGAMESYNEQFF.

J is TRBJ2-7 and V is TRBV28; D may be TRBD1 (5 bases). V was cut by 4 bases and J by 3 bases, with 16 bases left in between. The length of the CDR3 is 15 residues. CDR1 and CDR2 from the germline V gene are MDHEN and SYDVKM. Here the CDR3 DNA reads TGTGCCAGCAGTTGGGGTTTGGGGCGCAACTACGAGCAGTACTTC. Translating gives CASSWGLGRNYEQYF.